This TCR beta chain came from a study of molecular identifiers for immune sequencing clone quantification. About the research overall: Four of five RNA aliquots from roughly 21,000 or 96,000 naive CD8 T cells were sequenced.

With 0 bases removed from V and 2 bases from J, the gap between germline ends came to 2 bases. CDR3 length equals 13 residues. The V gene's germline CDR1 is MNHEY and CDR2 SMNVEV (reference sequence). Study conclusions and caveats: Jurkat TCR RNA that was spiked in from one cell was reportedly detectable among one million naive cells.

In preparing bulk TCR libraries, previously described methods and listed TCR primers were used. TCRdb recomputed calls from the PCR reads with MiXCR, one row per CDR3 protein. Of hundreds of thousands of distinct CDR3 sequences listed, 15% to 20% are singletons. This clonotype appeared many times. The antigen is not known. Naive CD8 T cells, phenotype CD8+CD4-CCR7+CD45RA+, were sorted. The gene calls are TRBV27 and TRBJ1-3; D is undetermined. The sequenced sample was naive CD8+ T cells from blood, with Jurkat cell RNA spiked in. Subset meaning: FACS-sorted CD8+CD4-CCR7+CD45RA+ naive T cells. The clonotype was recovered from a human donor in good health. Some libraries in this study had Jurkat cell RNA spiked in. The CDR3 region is CASSLSAGNTIYF. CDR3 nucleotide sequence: TGTGCCAGCAGTTTATCGGCTGGAAACACCATATATTTT.